This T cell receptor (beta chain) is from a study of cytomegalovirus exposure and HLA in healthy donors. Background on the study: About 82 million unique TCRs from HLA-typed donors were held in an early release of data. Overall study findings and caveats: The study put around 180 TCR beta chains on its list as cytomegalovirus-associated.

In the PCR, 60 Vbeta and 13 Jbeta primers were used. The repertoire was sequenced with immunoSEQ multiplex PCR; TCRdb's copy has only in-frame clones and lacks some. The sample has about 120,000 clones, about 78% seen once. On this clone itself: Its target is not known.

CDR1 SGDLS and CDR2 YYNGEE come from the germline V gene. CDR3 length: 14 residues. V shed 0 bases, J shed 6 bases, and the junction held 5 bases outside the gene matches. This TCR derives from a man aged 25 to 40 in good health and CMV-seronegative. The chain couples TRBV9 to TRBJ2-7, with 8 bases aligning to TRBD2. The sequencing sample was made of PBMCs. The CDR3 spells CASSVGGLAREQYF. The CDR3 DNA reads TGTGCCAGCAGCGTAGGCGGACTAGCTCGCGAGCAGTACTTC.